This note documents a single TCR beta chain sequence. The sample belongs to a study of CD8 T cells in ankylosing spondylitis. The CDR3 spans 11 residues. Trimming cost V 6 bases and J 3 bases, with 9 bases left between them. Looked up from germline, CDR1 is SQVTM and CDR2 is ANQGSEA. Quantitative 5'-RACE with molecular barcodes generated TCR beta libraries. TCRdb fed the 5' RACE reads into MiXCR, producing one record per CDR3 protein. The sample consists of 30,000 to 35,000 distinct CDR3 sequences, less than 40% of them appearing once. Sample: synovial fluid, either unsorted or a sorted T cell fraction (not recorded which). The chain carries TRBV29-1 and TRBJ2-7, with D possibly matching TRBD2 (5 bases). This clonotype was obtained from a male donor with ankylosing spondylitis. CDR3 in amino acids: CSVEGNYEQYF. CDR3 in DNA: TGCAGCGTCGAGGGCAACTACGAGCAGTACTTC.